A single sample gave rise to the 16 T cell receptor beta chains below, sequenced in a study of shared clonotypes between healthy human individuals. Only in-frame clones appear in the TCRdb table, and some are missing; sequencing was by immunoSEQ multiplex PCR. The table records about 2.4 million clones, around nine tenths of them present only once. Sequencing was performed on naive CD4+ T cells sorted from blood. As for subset: CD45RA+ positively selected. The receptor set was obtained from a man between 18 and 29 years old in good health.

The chain employs TRBV5-1 and TRBJ2-5; D is undetermined. Germline V CDR1 and CDR2: SGHRS, YFSETQ. V was pared by 0 bases and J by 1 base, with 10 bases between. This CDR3 is built from 15 residues. The CDR3 protein is CASSLVTTFQETQYF. CDR3 DNA: TGCGCCAGCAGCTTGGTAACCACCTTCCAAGAGACCCAGTACTTC.

Note on this clone: The sample contains more than one DNA sequence encoding this CDR3. This chain joins TRBV7-9 and TRBJ1-1; TRBD1 matches 7 bases. The germline CDR1 and CDR2 sequences are SEHNR and FQNEAQ (reference sequence). CDR3 length: 13 residues. V lost 3 bases to trimming and J lost 4 bases; unmatched junction nucleotides: 2. This CDR3 is CASSLSGGTEAFF. The CDR3 nucleotides read TGTGCCAGCAGCTTGTCAGGGGGCACTGAAGCTTTCTTT.

This clone appeared once. The chain has TRBV21-1 and TRBJ1-4; whether TRBD1, the table's D call, matches the DNA was not checked. TRBV21-1 is a pseudogene. This CDR3 spans 14 amino acids. The CDR3 nucleotides read TGTGCCAGCAGCAAAGACAGCCCGTGGGAAAAACTGTTTTTT. Translation: CASSKDSPWEKLFF.

V usage is TRBV6-4 and J usage is TRBJ2-7; no clear D gene. The CDR3 runs 11 residues. Germline loops: CDR1 MRHNA, CDR2 SNTAGT. Trimming removed 8 bases at V and 7 bases at J, with 12 bases between. The CDR3 nucleotides read TGTGCCAGCCCGAATTCGTGGGAGCAGTACTTC. It specifies CASPNSWEQYF.

This chain's CDR3 is CASSVGRAGETQYF. CDR3 DNA: TGTGCCAGCAGCGTAGGCAGGGCCGGTGAGACCCAGTACTTC. V and J are TRBV9 and TRBJ2-5; D possibly corresponds to TRBD1 (5 bases). The germline V gene has CDR1 SGDLS and CDR2 YYNGEE. The V and J ends lost 0 bases and 5 bases respectively, with 11 bases between them. The CDR3 is 14 residues long.

Remarks on this clone: Other nucleotide sequences from this sample produce the same CDR3. The genes are TRBV6-1 and TRBJ1-5, with unresolved D. This CDR3 contains 13 residues. Germline CDR1 and CDR2: MNHNS and SASEGT. The ends were cut back, 3 bases at V and 1 base at J, with 4 bases in the middle. The CDR3 is CASSDWSNQPQHF. The CDR3, as DNA: TGTGCCAGCAGTGATTGGAGCAATCAGCCCCAGCATTTT.

This clone appeared once. This sequence joins TRBV18 and TRBJ2-1, with D perhaps matching TRBD1 (5 bases). Germline V gene data show CDR1 as KGHSH and CDR2 as LQKENI. The CDR3 is made up of 11 amino acids. The ends were cut back, 5 bases at V and 8 bases at J, with 7 bases in the middle. For the CDR3, the DNA is TGTGCCAGCTCAGAAGGGGATGAGCAGTTCTTC. As protein: CASSEGDEQFF.

V is TRBV2 and J is TRBJ1-3; D not certain. The CDR3 is made up of 13 amino acids. V was trimmed by 7 bases and J by 3 bases, leaving 10 bases between them. Germline assignment: CDR1 SNHLY and CDR2 FYNNEI. In nucleotides, the CDR3 is TGTGCCAGCAAGAGGGAGTTTGGAAACACCATATATTTT. Amino acids: CASKREFGNTIYF.

The gene calls are TRBV27 and TRBJ2-7; D is unclear. Germline values: CDR1 MNHEY, CDR2 SMNVEV (reference sequence). The CDR3 has 13 residues. V was shortened by 4 bases and J by 2 bases, with 9 bases between the two germline ends. CDR3 coding DNA: TGTGCCAGCAGTTCATATACAGCCTACGAGCAGTACTTC. This gives the protein CASSSYTAYEQYF.

This rearrangement joins TRBV2 to TRBJ2-1; 9 bases are a match to TRBD1. Germline V gives CDR1 SNHLY, CDR2 FYNNEI. The CDR3 totals 16 residues. V shed 6 bases, J shed 12 bases, and the junction held 18 bases outside the gene matches. The chain's CDR3 is CASRGSGTGFLHGQFF. DNA for the CDR3: TGTGCCAGCAGGGGCTCCGGGACAGGGTTCTTACATGGGCAGTTCTTC.

Turning to this clone: At the DNA level, this CDR3 is encoded by other sequences in the same sample as well. This chain joins TRBV7-2 and TRBJ1-5; D is ambiguous. This CDR3 region has 12 residues. The V gene lost 5 bases and the J gene lost 7 bases, with 9 bases spanning the gap. Germline values: CDR1 SGHTA, CDR2 FQGNSA. The CDR3 DNA is TGTGCCAGCAGCCTCGTAGGGCAGCCCCAGCATTTT. This encodes CASSLVGQPQHF.

The rearrangement links TRBV19 to TRBJ2-2; the D is unclear. CDR3 length equals 13 residues. V lost 6 bases and J lost 5, with 10 bases in between. Germline V lookup: CDR1 LNHDA, CDR2 SQIVND (reference sequence). The CDR3 bases are TGTGCCAGTAGCCAAACACCAACCGGGGAGCTGTTTTTT. Protein: CASSQTPTGELFF.

The CDR3 region has the DNA TGTGCCAGCAGTTTCGGAAACCCGGGACTGAAGTACGAGCAGTACTTC. This codes for CASSFGNPGLKYEQYF. This chain links TRBV6-5 with TRBJ2-7, with D possibly being TRBD2 (6 bases). The germline V and J ends were trimmed by 4 bases and 4 bases, with 20 bases remaining between them. CDR1 MNHEY and CDR2 SVGAGI come from the germline V gene. This CDR3 has 16 amino acids.

The gene calls are TRBV18 and TRBJ1-3; weak D call: TRBD1 (5 bases). This CDR3 has 16 amino acids. Germline-derived CDR1 and CDR2 are KGHSH and LQKENI. Trimming cost V 3 bases and J 1 base, with 13 bases left between them. The CDR3 DNA sequence: TGTGCCAGCTCACCCCAGGGACTGGAATCTGGAAACACCATATATTTT. It yields the protein CASSPQGLESGNTIYF.

V and J are TRBV2 and TRBJ1-2; D is unclear. The germline CDR1 and CDR2 sequences are SNHLY and FYNNEI. This CDR3 contains 11 residues. Trimming took 6 bases from V and 7 from J, leaving 9 bases between them. This CDR3 is CASSYGLGYTF. DNA of the CDR3: TGTGCCAGCAGCTACGGACTTGGCTACACCTTC.

The chain uses TRBV6-5 and TRBJ2-3; possibly TRBD1 for D (6 bases). The V gene lost 6 bases and the J gene lost 5 bases, with 15 bases spanning the gap. The germline V gene has CDR1 MNHEY and CDR2 SVGAGI. The CDR3 sequence is 14 residues long. CDR3 DNA: TGTGCCAGCAGGCGGCAGGGGCGTCGAGATACGCAGTATTTT. Its translation is CASRRQGRRDTQYF.